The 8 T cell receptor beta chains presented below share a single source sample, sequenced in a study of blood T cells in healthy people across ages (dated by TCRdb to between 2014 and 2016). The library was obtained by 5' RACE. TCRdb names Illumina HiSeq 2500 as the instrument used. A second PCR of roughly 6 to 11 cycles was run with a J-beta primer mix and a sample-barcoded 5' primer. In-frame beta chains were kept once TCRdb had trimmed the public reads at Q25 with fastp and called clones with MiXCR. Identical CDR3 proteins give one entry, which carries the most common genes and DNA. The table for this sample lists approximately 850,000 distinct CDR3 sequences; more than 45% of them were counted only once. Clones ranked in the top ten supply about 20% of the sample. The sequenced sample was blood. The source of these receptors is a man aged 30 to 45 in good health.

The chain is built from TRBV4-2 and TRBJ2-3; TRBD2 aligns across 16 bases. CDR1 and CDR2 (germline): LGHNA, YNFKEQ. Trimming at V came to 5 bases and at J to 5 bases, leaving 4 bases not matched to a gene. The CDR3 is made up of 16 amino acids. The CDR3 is CASSEGLAGGEDTQYF. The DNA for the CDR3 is TGTGCCAGCAGCGAGGGACTAGCGGGAGGGGAAGATACGCAGTATTTT.

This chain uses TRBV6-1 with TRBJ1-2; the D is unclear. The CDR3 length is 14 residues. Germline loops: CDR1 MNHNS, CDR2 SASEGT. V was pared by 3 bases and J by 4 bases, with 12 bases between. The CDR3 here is CASSETTSAYGYTF. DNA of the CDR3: TGTGCCAGCAGTGAGACCACCTCTGCCTATGGCTACACCTTC.

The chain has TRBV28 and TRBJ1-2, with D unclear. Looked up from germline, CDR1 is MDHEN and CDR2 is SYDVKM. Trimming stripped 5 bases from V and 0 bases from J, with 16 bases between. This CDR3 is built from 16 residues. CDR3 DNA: TGTGCCAGCAGTCCTAACGACCCTTTAGCTAACTATGGCTACACCTTC. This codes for CASSPNDPLANYGYTF.

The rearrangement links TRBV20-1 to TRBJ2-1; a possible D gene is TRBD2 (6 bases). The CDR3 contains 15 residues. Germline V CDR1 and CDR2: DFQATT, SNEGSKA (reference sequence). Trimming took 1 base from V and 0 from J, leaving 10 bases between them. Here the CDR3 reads CSARGRGNSYNEQFF. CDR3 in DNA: TGCAGTGCTAGAGGTCGGGGGAACTCCTACAATGAGCAGTTCTTC.

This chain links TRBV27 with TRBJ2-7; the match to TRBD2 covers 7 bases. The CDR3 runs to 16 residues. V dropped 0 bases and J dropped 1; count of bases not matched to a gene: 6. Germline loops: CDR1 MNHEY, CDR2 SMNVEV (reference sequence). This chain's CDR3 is CASSLSGEGRSYEQYF. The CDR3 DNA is TGTGCCAGCAGTTTATCAGGGGAGGGGCGATCCTACGAGCAGTACTTC.

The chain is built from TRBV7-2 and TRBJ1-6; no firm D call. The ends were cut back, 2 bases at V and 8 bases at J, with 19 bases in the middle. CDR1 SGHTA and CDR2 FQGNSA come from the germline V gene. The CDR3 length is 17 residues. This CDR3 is CASSLNSPRSGYSPLHF. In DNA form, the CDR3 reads TGTGCCAGCAGCTTAAATAGCCCAAGGTCCGGTTATTCACCCCTCCACTTT.

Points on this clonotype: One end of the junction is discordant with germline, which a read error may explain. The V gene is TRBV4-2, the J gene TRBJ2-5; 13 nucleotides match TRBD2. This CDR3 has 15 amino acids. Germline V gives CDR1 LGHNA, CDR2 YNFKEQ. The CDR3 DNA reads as TGTGCCGGCAGCCCCGGGACTAGCGGGGAAGAGACCCAGTACTTC. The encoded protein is CAGSPGTSGEETQYF.

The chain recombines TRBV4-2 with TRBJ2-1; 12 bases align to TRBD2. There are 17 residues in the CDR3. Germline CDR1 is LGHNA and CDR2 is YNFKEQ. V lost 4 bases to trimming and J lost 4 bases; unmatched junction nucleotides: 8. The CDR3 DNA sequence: TGTGCCAGCAGCCGACGGACTAGCGGGACAGTTTACAATGAGCAGTTCTTC. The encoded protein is CASSRRTSGTVYNEQFF.